The 2 T cell receptor beta chains below all came from one sample that was sequenced in a study of T cells in Graves' hyperthyroidism and ophthalmopathy. There were TCR beta CDR3 regions amplified from RNA transcripts. HTBI primers were the set used in a first-round RT-PCR of the TCR CDR3. Each CDR3 protein gets one entry after TCRdb re-called the multiplex PCR reads with MiXCR. This table has more than 550,000 distinct CDR3 sequences, approximately 15% appearing once. The material sequenced was blood. Receptors originate from a man aged 50 to 60 with Graves' hyperthyroidism.

Remarks on this clonotype: A read error may explain this, as a much larger clone is one base away. The genes are TRBV18 and TRBJ2-2; D might be TRBD1 (6 bases). Per germline, CDR1 KGHSH and CDR2 LQKENI. This CDR3 has 14 amino acids. CDR3 protein: CASPPTGATGELFF. The CDR3 nucleotides read TGTGCCAGCCCACCGACAGGCGCCACCGGGGAGCTGTTTTTT.

The chain has TRBV19 and TRBJ2-1; D possibly corresponds to TRBD2 (5 bases). CDR3 length: 17 amino acids. V gave up 4 bases and J gave up 3 bases, with 19 bases separating them. CDR1 and CDR2 (germline): LNHDA, SQIVND (reference sequence). CDR3 coding DNA: TGTGCCAGTAGTAGTGTATTTATGGAGGAAAACTACAATGAGCAGTTCTTC. Amino acids: CASSSVFMEENYNEQFF.